This TCR beta chain was found in a study of cytomegalovirus exposure and HLA in healthy donors. Study observations and caveats: Among TCR beta chains, those listed as cytomegalovirus-associated numbered over 150. First-cohort TCR clusters tended to co-occur in the approximately 130 validation repertoires, a later analysis found.

The data were produced by immunoSEQ multiplex PCR, yet TCRdb's version contains in-frame clones alone and is incomplete. The table shows over 150,000 clones, with about 96% occurring only once. The V end was cut by 7 bases, the J end by 3 bases, with 10 bases between. From germline, CDR1 is PRHDT and CDR2 FYEKMQ (reference sequence). The CDR3 is 12 residues long. To note about this clone: Its antigen remains unknown.

Sequencing was done on a sample of PBMCs. The chain is built from TRBV13 and TRBJ2-7; tentative D call: TRBD1 (6 bases). The receptor's source is a woman aged 18-35 years in good health and CMV-seronegative. This CDR3 reads CASTKTGYEQYF. In DNA, the CDR3 is TGTGCCAGCACCAAGACAGGCTACGAGCAGTACTTC.